The 3 T cell receptor beta chains presented below share a single source sample, sequenced in a study of OX40 agonist ivuxolimab in advanced cancers. Produced via immunoSEQ multiplex PCR; TCRdb's table is partial and in-frame only. Here the sample spans 40,000 to 50,000 clones, 75% to 95% being singletons. The sample was CD4+ or CD8+ T cells sorted from blood, taken in a trial of the OX40 agonist ivuxolimab. Receptors originate from an adult with an advanced solid tumor such as melanoma, head and neck, liver or kidney cancer.

The chain carries TRBV27 and TRBJ2-3, with 7 bases matching TRBD1. CDR1 and CDR2 (germline): MNHEY, SMNVEV (reference sequence). V shed 5 bases, J shed 5 bases, and the junction held 10 bases outside the gene matches. This CDR3 contains 15 residues. Here the CDR3 DNA reads TGTGCCAGCAGTACGATCACTTACAGGGGAGATACGCAGTATTTT. Amino acid sequence: CASSTITYRGDTQYF.

The V gene is TRBV7-6, the J gene TRBJ1-6; D may be TRBD1 (6 bases). Trimming took off 4 bases at V and 7 bases at J, with 14 bases between the two ends. The germline gives CDR1 SGHVS, CDR2 FNYEAQ. The CDR3 has 15 amino acids. DNA of the CDR3: TGTGCCAGCAGCTCGGGGGCCGTTGGGAATTCACCCCTCCACTTT. It yields the protein CASSSGAVGNSPLHF.

The chain employs TRBV4-1 and TRBJ1-4; 10 bases fit TRBD1. There are 17 residues in the CDR3. V dropped 0 bases and J dropped 6; count of bases not matched to a gene: 7. CDR1 is MGHRA, CDR2 YSYEKL, per germline. The DNA for the CDR3 is TGCGCCAGCAGCCAAGAGAGGGACAGGGGATTTGATGAAAAACTGTTTTTT. Translating gives CASSQERDRGFDEKLFF.